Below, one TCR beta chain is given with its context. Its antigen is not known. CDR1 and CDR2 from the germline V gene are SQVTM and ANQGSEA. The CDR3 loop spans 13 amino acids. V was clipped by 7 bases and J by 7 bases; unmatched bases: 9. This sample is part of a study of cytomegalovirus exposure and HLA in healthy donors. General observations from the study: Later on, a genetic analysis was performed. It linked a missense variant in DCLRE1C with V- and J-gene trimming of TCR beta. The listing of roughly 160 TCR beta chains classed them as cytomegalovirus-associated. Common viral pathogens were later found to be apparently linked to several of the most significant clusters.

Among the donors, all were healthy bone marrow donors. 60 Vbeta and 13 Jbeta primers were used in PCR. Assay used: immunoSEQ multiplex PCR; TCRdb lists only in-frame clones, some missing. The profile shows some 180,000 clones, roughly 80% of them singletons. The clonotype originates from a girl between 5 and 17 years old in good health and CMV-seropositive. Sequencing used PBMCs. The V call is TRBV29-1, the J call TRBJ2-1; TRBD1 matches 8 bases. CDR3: CSGGTGGWNEQFF. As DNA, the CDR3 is TGCAGCGGTGGGACAGGCGGCTGGAATGAGCAGTTCTTC.